The clone carrying this TCR beta chain appeared a few times. The antigen remains unidentified. This sample was included in a study of shared clonotypes between healthy human individuals. In the study overall: For every donor, three CD4 naive, three CD4 memory, two CD8 naive and one CD8 memory plates were used.

Terminally differentiated effector memory CD45RA+ cells were excluded from the naive CD8 cells, which were CD45RO-negative and positively selected for CCR7. Healthy HIV-negative adults with no recent acute infections or vaccinations were recruited as donors. Study-wide findings and caveats: Collection of samples was limited to blood; tissue repertoires likely differ.

The germline CDR1 and CDR2 sequences are MDHEN and SYDVKM. The CDR3 has 14 amino acids. V was clipped by 6 bases and J by 8 bases; unmatched bases: 12. Investigators spread the genomic DNA of each subset evenly over several immunoSEQ plates. TCRdb keeps only in-frame clones here, not all; method: immunoSEQ multiplex PCR. The profile covers millions of clones, with about 92% appearing a single time and under 2% taken by the ten largest. Sequencing was performed on naive CD8+ T cells from PBMCs. The source is a man aged 18 to 35 in good health. Some clones in this sample may be carry-over from other donors' samples. The chain links TRBV28 to TRBJ1-1; 7 nucleotides agree with TRBD1. The CDR3 sequence: CASSRPGQLVEAFF. CDR3 DNA: TGTGCCAGCAGCCGACCGGGACAGTTAGTCGAAGCTTTCTTT.